Below, one T cell receptor beta chain is given with its context. What it binds is not known. Germline V gene sequence: CDR1 LGHNA, CDR2 YSLEER. Between the trimmed V and J ends, which lost 0 bases and 3 bases, there was a span of 9 bases. This CDR3 has 15 residues. PCR involved 60 Vbeta and 13 Jbeta primers. Produced via immunoSEQ multiplex PCR; TCRdb's table is partial and in-frame only. The sample lists about 170,000 clones; roughly 84% were seen once. This specimen comes from a study of cytomegalovirus exposure and HLA in healthy donors. Study as a whole: In a previous analysis, some 110 million unique TCR beta sequences were found from about 179 million T cells. Study-wide points: Researchers catalogued some 160 TCR beta chains as cytomegalovirus-associated.

The sequence derives from a man aged 25-40 years in good health and CMV-seropositive. This rearrangement joins TRBV4-3 to TRBJ2-1; D ambiguous. The sample comprised PBMCs. The CDR3 region is CASSQDQAIYNEQFF. CDR3 DNA sequence: TGCGCCAGCAGCCAAGATCAAGCTATCTACAATGAGCAGTTCTTC.